These T cell receptor beta chains were read from a single sample in a study of T cell responses to AZD1222 COVID-19 vaccine. Assay used: immunoSEQ multiplex PCR; TCRdb lists only in-frame clones, some missing. The table lists about 92,000 clones, more than 75% of them singletons. The sample in question was peripheral blood, obtained on day 0 of AZD1222 vaccination. Source of these receptors: an adult in good health. The CDR3 runs from the conserved cysteine through the conserved F or W. The D gene is left open where the match is weak. Size is omitted from some rows. Given values are once, few, many or a class for expanded clones.

d_call	v_call	j_call	cdr3_length	clone_size	cdr3_aa	cdr3_nt
-	TRBV7-2	TRBJ1-2	12	-	CASSLEPYGYTF	TGTGCCAGCAGCTTAGAACCTTATGGCTACACCTTC
-	TRBV5-6	TRBJ1-1	14	-	CASSGQGRSTEAFF	TGTGCCAGCAGCGGCCAGGGGCGGAGCACTGAAGCTTTCTTT
TRBD1	TRBV12-3/TRBV12-4	TRBJ1-2	11	-	CASSFGRGYTF	TGTGCCAGCAGTTTTGGCAGGGGGTACACCTTC
-	TRBV14	TRBJ2-7	14	-	CASSRDRSSYEQYF	TGTGCCAGCAGCCGAGACAGGAGCTCCTACGAGCAGTACTTC
TRBD1	TRBV6-5	TRBJ1-3	15	-	CASSYSTGQGNTIYF	TGTGCCAGCAGTTACTCGACAGGGCAGGGCAACACCATATATTTT
-	TRBV5-5	TRBJ1-3	14	once	CASSYGTAAITIYF	TGTGCCAGCAGCTACGGGACGGCTGCGATTACCATATATTTT
-	TRBV3-1/TRBV3-2	TRBJ2-1	15	-	CASRPTSSSYNEQFF	TGTGCCAGCAGACCGACAAGCAGCTCCTACAATGAGCAGTTCTTC
-	TRBV6-5	TRBJ2-7	12	-	CASLERAYEQYF	TGTGCCAGTCTCGAGCGGGCCTACGAGCAGTACTTC
-	TRBV12-3/TRBV12-4	TRBJ2-7	13	-	CASSLFGRFEQYF	TGTGCCAGCAGCCTGTTCGGACGATTTGAGCAGTACTTC
-	TRBV30	TRBJ1-5	14	-	CAWSVGLFNQPQHF	TGTGCCTGGAGTGTCGGTCTGTTCAATCAGCCCCAGCATTTT